Listed here are 3 T cell receptor beta chains from one sample, sequenced in a study of cytomegalovirus exposure and HLA in healthy donors (TCRdb year 2017). The method was the immunoSEQ multiplex PCR assay. A mixture of 60 forward primers for TCR Vbeta segments and 13 reverse primers for TCR Jbeta segments was used in the multiplex PCR. TCRdb holds this immuneACCESS table with in-frame rearrangements only. Some clones are missing; in checked studies, unresolved V genes explain under half, and the rest has no known cause. Across this sample there are about 89,000 clones, with roughly nine tenths seen only once. The top ten clonotypes cover over 8.5% of the sample. The sample taken for sequencing was PBMCs. The receptors derive from a man under 40 in good health and CMV-seropositive.

Only one count was recorded for this clone. The rearrangement uses TRBV6-5 and TRBJ1-4; 9 positions match TRBD1. With V trimmed by 2 bases and J by 8 bases, 9 bases remained unmatched. Germline V gene sequence: CDR1 MNHEY, CDR2 SVGAGI. The CDR3 spans 16 residues. For the CDR3, the DNA is TGTGCCAGCAGTTACGGGGGGACAGGGAATATGGAAAAACTGTTTTTT. It encodes CASSYGGTGNMEKLFF.

This chain connects TRBV28 to TRBJ2-3, with a tentative D call TRBD2 (6 bases). The ends were cut back, 3 bases at V and 6 bases at J, with 19 bases in the middle. CDR3 length: 16 amino acids. CDR1 and CDR2 from the germline V gene are MDHEN and SYDVKM. The CDR3 DNA is TGTGCCAGCAGTTTTAATCGGGGGATCGGGCGGGATACGCAGTATTTT. Protein product: CASSFNRGIGRDTQYF. Drawing the rest from reference TRBV28 and TRBJ2-3, the complete variable domain is DVKVTQSSRYLVKRTGEKVFLECVQDMDHENMFWYRQDPGLGLRLIYFSYDVKMKEKGDIPEGYSVSREKKERFSLILESASTNQTSMYLCASSFNRGIGRDTQYFGPGTRLTVL.

This clone was seen a single time. The rearrangement uses TRBV18 and TRBJ2-1; 8 bases are a match to TRBD2. The CDR3 is made up of 16 amino acids. Trimming removed 3 bases from V and 6 bases from J; junction bases left unmatched: 10. The V gene's germline CDR1 is KGHSH and CDR2 LQKENI. CDR3 amino acids: CASSPPGREGSNEQFF. The CDR3 DNA reads TGTGCCAGCTCACCCCCAGGCCGGGAGGGAAGCAATGAGCAGTTCTTC. The full variable domain, in which reference TRBV18 and TRBJ2-1 provide the parts outside the CDR3, is NAGVMQNPRHLVRRRGQEARLRCSPMKGHSHVYWYRQLPEEGLKFMVYLQKENIIDESGMPKERFSAEFPKEGPSILRIQQVVRGDSAAYFCASSPPGREGSNEQFFGPGTRLTVL.